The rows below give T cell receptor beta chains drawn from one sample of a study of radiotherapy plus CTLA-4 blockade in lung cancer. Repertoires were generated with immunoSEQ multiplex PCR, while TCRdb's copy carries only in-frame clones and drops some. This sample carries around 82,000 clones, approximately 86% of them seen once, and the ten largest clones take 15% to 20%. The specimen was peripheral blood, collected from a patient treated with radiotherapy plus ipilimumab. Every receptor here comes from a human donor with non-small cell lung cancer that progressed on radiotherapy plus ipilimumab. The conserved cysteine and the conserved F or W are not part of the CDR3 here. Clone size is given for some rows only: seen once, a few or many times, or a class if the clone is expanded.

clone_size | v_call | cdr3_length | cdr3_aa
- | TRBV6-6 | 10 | ASSPTGEGYT
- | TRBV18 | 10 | ASSPQEGEQY
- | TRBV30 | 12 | AWSIGLSRPEQY
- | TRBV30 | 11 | AWSRRGNQPQH
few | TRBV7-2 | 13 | ASSLGLVAYNEQF
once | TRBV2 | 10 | ANQDRYNEQF
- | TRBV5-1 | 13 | ASSSQGRGTDTQY
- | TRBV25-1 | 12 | ASFSGGVYNEQF
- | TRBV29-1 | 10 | SVELAGVKQY
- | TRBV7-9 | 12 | ASSTGTYYHEQF
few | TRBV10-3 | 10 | AISEGEGEQY
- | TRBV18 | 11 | ASSATGGTEAF
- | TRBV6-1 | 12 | ASSYVQGDQPQH
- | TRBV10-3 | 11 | AISEDRGGTQY
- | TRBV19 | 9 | ASTKGYGYT
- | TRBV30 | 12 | AWGGQEYTGELF
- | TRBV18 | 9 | ASSPDREAF
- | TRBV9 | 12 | ASSVGGSYNEQF
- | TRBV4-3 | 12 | ASSQDRGGDTQY
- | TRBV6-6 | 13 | ASSYRGPSSYEQY
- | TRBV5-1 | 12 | ASSLAGGSEKLF
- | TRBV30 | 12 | AFLPTSAYNEQF
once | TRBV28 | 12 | ASSLGQIHSGYT
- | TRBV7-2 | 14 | ASSLAEGVGRGGPF
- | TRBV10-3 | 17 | AISAGLAGGRGVSGQQF
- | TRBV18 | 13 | ASSPPGQGPSEQY
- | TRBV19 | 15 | ASSTRRGGTDHEKLF
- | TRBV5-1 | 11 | ASSPSTGREQY
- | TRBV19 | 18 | ASPRPPYRAAHPMNTEAF
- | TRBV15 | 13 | ATSRVGQGQETQY
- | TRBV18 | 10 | ASSKDRDEQY
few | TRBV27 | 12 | ASNRQGPNTEAF
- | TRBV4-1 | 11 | ASSQDTHYGYT
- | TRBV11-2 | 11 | ASRYRDTGELF
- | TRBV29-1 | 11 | SVEDGGPYEQY
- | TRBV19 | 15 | ASSIMGVGRANYGYT
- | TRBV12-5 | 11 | ASGLGGSQPQH
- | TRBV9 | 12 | ASSVGPIGDTQY
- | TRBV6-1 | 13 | ASSEMTGGTQPQH
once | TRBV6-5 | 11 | ASTAPGYNEQF
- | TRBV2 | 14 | ASSLVRTGGEDTQY
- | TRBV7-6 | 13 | ASSGASGKQGEQY
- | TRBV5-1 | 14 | ASSLGSGGNNSPLH
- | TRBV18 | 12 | ASSPLGDDYGYT
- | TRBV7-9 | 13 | ASSLGAGGYNEQF
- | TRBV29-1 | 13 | SVTPGQGSPYEQY
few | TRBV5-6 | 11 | ASSLRWNTEAF
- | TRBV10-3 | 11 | ASGGQLGTEAF
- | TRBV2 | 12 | ASRGDRGNGELF
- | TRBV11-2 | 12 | ASAFRGVENIQY
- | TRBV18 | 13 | ASSPGLTSGNTIY
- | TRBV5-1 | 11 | ASSSASGDTQY
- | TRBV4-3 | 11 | ASSHDRNTEAF
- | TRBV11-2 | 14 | ASSLDVWQGSEKLF
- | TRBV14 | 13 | ASSQMLGRSYEQY
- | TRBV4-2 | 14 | ASSQGGAGAEETQY
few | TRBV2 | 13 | ASSERVGNSGELF